This is a list of T cell receptor beta chains from one sample in a study of CD8+CD57+ T cells in acquired aplastic anemia. Each CDR3 protein is one row after TCRdb ran MiXCR on the reads. The sample has about 180,000 distinct CDR3 sequences, just over 45% seen once. Sequenced material: sorted CD4+, CD8+, or CD8+CD57+ T cells (not recorded which) from PBMCs. The receptors here all came from a human donor in good health. Each CDR3 is given with its conserved first and last residue. The order of the fields is V gene, clone size, D gene, J gene, CDR3 protein, CDR3 DNA. D genes are given only for firm matches. Size is omitted from some rows. Given values are once, few, many or a class for expanded clones.

v_call: TRBV7-9; clone_size: .; d_call: .; j_call: TRBJ2-7; cdr3_aa: CASASSYEQYF; cdr3_nt: TGTGCCAGCGCCAGCAGCTACGAGCAGTACTTC
v_call: TRBV25-1; clone_size: .; d_call: .; j_call: TRBJ2-3; cdr3_aa: CASSYRQTDTQYF; cdr3_nt: TGTGCCAGCAGTTACCGACAGACAGATACGCAGTATTTT
v_call: TRBV7-8; clone_size: once; d_call: .; j_call: TRBJ1-2; cdr3_aa: CALGVGYGYTF; cdr3_nt: TGTGCCCTGGGGGTGGGGTATGGCTACACCTTC
v_call: TRBV7-2; clone_size: .; d_call: .; j_call: TRBJ2-2; cdr3_aa: CASSIAVAGTGELFF; cdr3_nt: TGTGCCAGCAGCATCGCAGTGGCCGGCACCGGGGAGCTGTTTTTT
v_call: TRBV9; clone_size: .; d_call: .; j_call: TRBJ2-2; cdr3_aa: CASSVGGSFFPGELFF; cdr3_nt: TGTGCCAGCAGCGTAGGAGGTAGCTTTTTCCCCGGGGAGCTGTTTTTT
v_call: TRBV5-1; clone_size: .; d_call: .; j_call: TRBJ2-7; cdr3_aa: CASSFRGEGHEQYF; cdr3_nt: TGCGCCAGCAGCTTTCGAGGGGAAGGCCACGAGCAGTACTTC
v_call: TRBV10-3; clone_size: .; d_call: .; j_call: TRBJ2-3; cdr3_aa: CAIRGASSTDTQYF; cdr3_nt: TGTGCCATCAGAGGGGCCTCGAGCACAGATACGCAGTATTTT
v_call: TRBV25-1; clone_size: .; d_call: .; j_call: TRBJ1-6; cdr3_aa: CASSGTDNSPLHF; cdr3_nt: TGTGCCAGTTCGGGGACGGATAATTCACCCCTCCACTTT
v_call: TRBV6-1; clone_size: .; d_call: .; j_call: TRBJ1-4; cdr3_aa: CASSEARVTFATNEKLFF; cdr3_nt: TGTGCCAGCAGTGAAGCACGGGTGACGTTTGCAACTAATGAAAAACTGTTTTTT
v_call: TRBV7-8; clone_size: .; d_call: TRBD1; j_call: TRBJ1-6; cdr3_aa: CASSSLQGANMTPLHF; cdr3_nt: TGTGCCAGCAGCTCTTTACAGGGGGCGAATATGACACCCCTCCACTTT
v_call: TRBV7-2; clone_size: .; d_call: .; j_call: TRBJ1-1; cdr3_aa: CASSLASGNTEAFF; cdr3_nt: TGTGCCAGCAGCTTAGCTTCGGGGAACACTGAAGCTTTCTTT
v_call: TRBV20-1; clone_size: .; d_call: TRBD2; j_call: TRBJ2-7; cdr3_aa: CGARYLAGSCEQYF; cdr3_nt: TGCGGTGCTAGATACCTAGCGGGGTCCTGCGAGCAGTACTTC
v_call: TRBV12-3/TRBV12-4; clone_size: many; d_call: TRBD1; j_call: TRBJ1-5; cdr3_aa: CASSLRTGGDPQPQHF; cdr3_nt: TGTGCCAGCAGTTTAAGGACAGGGGGCGATCCTCAGCCCCAGCATTTT
v_call: TRBV5-5; clone_size: many; d_call: .; j_call: TRBJ2-3; cdr3_aa: CASSFAGIPDTQYF; cdr3_nt: TGTGCCAGCAGCTTCGCAGGGATCCCAGATACGCAGTATTTT
v_call: TRBV19; clone_size: many; d_call: .; j_call: TRBJ2-2; cdr3_aa: CASGRTAGTGELFF; cdr3_nt: TGTGCCAGTGGAAGGACGGCCGGTACCGGGGAGCTGTTTTTT
v_call: TRBV20-1; clone_size: .; d_call: .; j_call: TRBJ2-3; cdr3_aa: CSAGDWQAADTQYF; cdr3_nt: TGCAGTGCTGGGGACTGGCAAGCCGCGGATACGCAGTATTTT
v_call: TRBV2; clone_size: .; d_call: .; j_call: TRBJ1-1; cdr3_aa: CASRVYRVSMNTEAFF; cdr3_nt: TGTGCCAGCAGGGTCTACAGGGTGTCCATGAACACTGAAGCTTTCTTT
v_call: TRBV10-3; clone_size: many; d_call: .; j_call: TRBJ2-6; cdr3_aa: CAIRQYPSSGANVLTF; cdr3_nt: TGTGCCATCAGGCAATATCCGAGCTCTGGGGCCAACGTCCTGACTTTC
v_call: TRBV24-1; clone_size: .; d_call: .; j_call: TRBJ2-7; cdr3_aa: CATSEGRTYPYEQYF; cdr3_nt: TGTGCCACCAGTGAGGGACGGACGTACCCCTACGAGCAGTACTTC
v_call: TRBV24-1; clone_size: .; d_call: .; j_call: TRBJ1-5; cdr3_aa: CATQGLGSQPQHF; cdr3_nt: TGTGCCACCCAAGGGCTGGGCAGTCAACCCCAGCATTTT
v_call: TRBV3-1; clone_size: few; d_call: .; j_call: TRBJ1-2; cdr3_aa: CASSQELGFGNYGYTF; cdr3_nt: TGTGCCAGCAGCCAAGAGTTAGGGTTCGGTAACTATGGCTACACCTTC
v_call: TRBV5-4; clone_size: .; d_call: .; j_call: TRBJ1-1; cdr3_aa: CASSSPGHINTEAFF; cdr3_nt: TGTGCCAGCAGCTCACCGGGACATATAAACACTGAAGCTTTCTTT
v_call: TRBV4-3; clone_size: many; d_call: .; j_call: TRBJ2-7; cdr3_aa: CASSQGLAGTYEQYF; cdr3_nt: TGCGCCAGCAGCCAAGGACTCGCGGGAACTTACGAGCAGTACTTC
v_call: TRBV19; clone_size: .; d_call: .; j_call: TRBJ1-1; cdr3_aa: CASSVGMANTEAFF; cdr3_nt: TGTGCCAGTAGTGTTGGGATGGCGAACACTGAAGCTTTCTTT
v_call: TRBV18; clone_size: .; d_call: TRBD1; j_call: TRBJ1-3; cdr3_aa: CASSPYGTGPSGNTIYF; cdr3_nt: TGTGCCAGCTCACCTTACGGGACAGGGCCCTCTGGAAACACCATATATTTT
v_call: TRBV7-3; clone_size: many; d_call: .; j_call: TRBJ2-5; cdr3_aa: CASSSNGWAPETQYF; cdr3_nt: TGTGCCAGCAGCTCCAACGGGTGGGCACCAGAGACCCAGTACTTC
v_call: TRBV4-1; clone_size: many; d_call: .; j_call: TRBJ1-2; cdr3_aa: CASSRVNLYYGYTF; cdr3_nt: TGCGCCAGCAGCCGAGTGAATCTTTACTATGGCTACACCTTC
v_call: TRBV5-5; clone_size: .; d_call: .; j_call: TRBJ1-1; cdr3_aa: CACSLAMAPATEAFF; cdr3_nt: TGTGCCTGCAGCTTGGCCATGGCGCCTGCCACTGAAGCTTTCTTT
v_call: TRBV5-6; clone_size: many; d_call: .; j_call: TRBJ2-2; cdr3_aa: CASSPSGPGELFF; cdr3_nt: TGTGCCAGCAGCCCAAGCGGACCCGGGGAGCTGTTTTTT
v_call: TRBV5-1; clone_size: many; d_call: .; j_call: TRBJ1-1; cdr3_aa: CATSTQGYTEAFF; cdr3_nt: TGCGCCACCTCGACCCAAGGGTACACTGAAGCTTTCTTT
v_call: TRBV19; clone_size: .; d_call: TRBD1; j_call: TRBJ2-3; cdr3_aa: CASRRAGQGQSTDTQYF; cdr3_nt: TGTGCCAGTAGGAGGGCCGGACAGGGGCAAAGCACAGATACGCAGTATTTT
v_call: TRBV24-1; clone_size: .; d_call: .; j_call: TRBJ2-7; cdr3_aa: CATSEPRPESDGQYF; cdr3_nt: TGTGCCACCAGTGAACCGCGCCCAGAGTCCGACGGGCAGTACTTC
v_call: TRBV7-9; clone_size: once; d_call: TRBD1; j_call: TRBJ1-2; cdr3_aa: CASSSYRDRYGYTF; cdr3_nt: TGTGCCAGCAGTTCATACCGGGACAGATATGGCTACACCTTC
v_call: TRBV3-1; clone_size: .; d_call: TRBD2; j_call: TRBJ2-7; cdr3_aa: CASSPPGLARSYEQYF; cdr3_nt: TGTGCCAGCAGCCCTCCGGGACTAGCTAGGTCCTACGAGCAGTACTTC
v_call: TRBV7-9; clone_size: .; d_call: .; j_call: TRBJ1-3; cdr3_aa: CASSLSNTIYF; cdr3_nt: TGTGCCAGCAGCTTATCAAACACCATATATTTT
v_call: TRBV7-2; clone_size: .; d_call: TRBD1; j_call: TRBJ2-3; cdr3_aa: CAIAKGATDTQYF; cdr3_nt: TGTGCCATAGCGAAGGGGGCAACAGATACGCAGTATTTT
v_call: TRBV7-9; clone_size: .; d_call: TRBD1; j_call: TRBJ1-6; cdr3_aa: CASSRGQGSSPLHF; cdr3_nt: TGTGCCAGCAGCCGAGGACAGGGGAGTTCACCCCTCCACTTT
v_call: TRBV27; clone_size: few; d_call: .; j_call: TRBJ2-1; cdr3_aa: CASSRLGEGSYNEQFF; cdr3_nt: TGTGCCAGCAGTAGATTAGGAGAGGGGTCCTACAATGAGCAGTTCTTC
v_call: TRBV20-1; clone_size: many; d_call: TRBD2; j_call: TRBJ2-3; cdr3_aa: CSARPAGVMDTQYF; cdr3_nt: TGCAGTGCCCGCCCAGCGGGAGTTATGGATACGCAGTATTTT
v_call: TRBV10-3; clone_size: .; d_call: TRBD1; j_call: TRBJ2-5; cdr3_aa: CAISQTGPKETQYF; cdr3_nt: TGTGCCATCAGTCAGACAGGGCCCAAAGAGACCCAGTACTTC
v_call: TRBV7-9; clone_size: .; d_call: .; j_call: TRBJ2-7; cdr3_aa: CASSSPSYEQYF; cdr3_nt: TGTGCCAGCAGCTCCCCCAGCTACGAGCAGTACTTC
v_call: TRBV11-2; clone_size: few; d_call: .; j_call: TRBJ1-5; cdr3_aa: CASSQSGNSNQPQHF; cdr3_nt: TGTGCCAGCAGCCAGAGTGGTAATAGCAATCAGCCCCAGCATTTT
v_call: TRBV4-1; clone_size: many; d_call: TRBD1; j_call: TRBJ2-7; cdr3_aa: CASSVIPGQGYEQYF; cdr3_nt: TGCGCCAGCAGCGTGATTCCGGGACAGGGCTACGAGCAGTACTTC
v_call: TRBV25-1; clone_size: few; d_call: .; j_call: TRBJ1-2; cdr3_aa: CASSVQGTYGYTF; cdr3_nt: TGTGCCAGCAGTGTACAGGGAACCTATGGCTACACCTTC
v_call: TRBV11-2; clone_size: many; d_call: TRBD2; j_call: TRBJ2-7; cdr3_aa: CASSSERPGLASHEQYF; cdr3_nt: TGTGCCAGCAGCTCTGAAAGACCGGGACTAGCGAGCCACGAGCAGTACTTC
v_call: TRBV7-8; clone_size: .; d_call: .; j_call: TRBJ1-2; cdr3_aa: CASSLAKTYGYTF; cdr3_nt: TGTGCCAGCAGCCTAGCCAAGACGTATGGCTACACCTTC
v_call: TRBV7-9; clone_size: many; d_call: TRBD2; j_call: TRBJ2-5; cdr3_aa: CASSTSGGGETQYF; cdr3_nt: TGTGCCAGCAGCACAAGCGGGGGGGGGGAGACCCAGTACTTC
v_call: TRBV15; clone_size: .; d_call: .; j_call: TRBJ2-7; cdr3_aa: CATSRDLRHVPYEQYF; cdr3_nt: TGTGCCACCAGCAGAGATCTCCGACACGTACCCTACGAGCAGTACTTC
v_call: TRBV18; clone_size: many; d_call: .; j_call: TRBJ1-1; cdr3_aa: CASSHDSLNTEAFF; cdr3_nt: TGTGCCAGCTCACACGACAGCTTGAACACTGAAGCTTTCTTT
v_call: TRBV29-1; clone_size: many; d_call: TRBD1; j_call: TRBJ1-1; cdr3_aa: CSAPREGRGSNTEAFF; cdr3_nt: TGCAGCGCCCCTCGAGAAGGCAGGGGGTCAAACACTGAAGCTTTCTTT
v_call: TRBV5-1; clone_size: many; d_call: .; j_call: TRBJ1-4; cdr3_aa: CASCYEAGSEKLFF; cdr3_nt: TGCGCCAGCTGCTATGAGGCAGGGAGCGAAAAACTGTTTTTT
v_call: TRBV6-6; clone_size: .; d_call: TRBD1; j_call: TRBJ2-5; cdr3_aa: CATGPGTVETQYF; cdr3_nt: TGTGCCACTGGCCCCGGGACAGTAGAGACCCAGTACTTC
v_call: TRBV12-3/TRBV12-4; clone_size: many; d_call: .; j_call: TRBJ1-5; cdr3_aa: CASSYRRAPNQPQHF; cdr3_nt: TGTGCCAGCAGTTACCGACGGGCGCCCAATCAGCCCCAGCATTTT
v_call: TRBV7-6; clone_size: .; d_call: TRBD1; j_call: TRBJ2-7; cdr3_aa: CASSTWGQVYEQYF; cdr3_nt: TGTGCCAGCAGCACATGGGGACAGGTTTACGAGCAGTACTTC
v_call: TRBV6-1; clone_size: .; d_call: TRBD1; j_call: TRBJ1-2; cdr3_aa: CASRLDRDGYTF; cdr3_nt: TGTGCCAGCAGACTTGACAGGGATGGCTACACCTTC